The next 25 T cell receptor beta chains were all read from a single sample in a study of T cell changes during pregnancy in multiple sclerosis. Assay: immunoSEQ multiplex PCR; the TCRdb copy retains only in-frame clones and omits some. The sample lists 20,000 to 25,000 clones, about 93% occurring once. The sequencing here drew on CD8+ T cells from peripheral blood mononuclear cells, taken in the third trimester of pregnancy. The receptors here all came from a female donor with multiple sclerosis, enrolled in a pregnancy study.

The rearrangement links TRBV7-9 to TRBJ2-7; 8 bases fit TRBD1. V was pared by 4 bases and J by 4 bases, with 12 bases of the junction left unmatched. Germline CDR1 SEHNR, CDR2 FQNEAQ (reference sequence). The CDR3 has 16 residues. The CDR3 region has the DNA TGTGCCAGCAGCTATAACCCCCAGCAGGGGGCGTACGAGCAGTACTTC. Residues: CASSYNPQQGAYEQYF.

The chain joins TRBV6-1 to TRBJ2-7; 9 nucleotides align to TRBD2. Per the germline V gene, CDR1 is MNHNS and CDR2 is SASEGT. There are 18 residues in the CDR3. Losses at the gene ends were 3 bases for V and 0 bases for J; bases not matched to a gene: 12. The CDR3 nucleotides read TGTGCCAGCAGTGATCCTCCCCTGCTAGCGGGGTTCTCCTACGAGCAGTACTTC. As protein: CASSDPPLLAGFSYEQYF.

The chain uses TRBV7-3 and TRBJ2-7; 10 nucleotides agree with TRBD2. Germline loops: CDR1 SGHTA, CDR2 FQGTGA. V lost 5 bases and J lost 5; bases outside the gene matches: 9. The CDR3 extends over 15 amino acids. CDR3 coding DNA: TGTGCCAGCAGCAAAGGCACTAGCGGGACCCACGAGCAGTACTTC. It encodes CASSKGTSGTHEQYF.

The V gene is TRBV7-6, the J gene TRBJ1-6; D possibly corresponds to TRBD1 (5 bases). Germline V lookup: CDR1 SGHVS, CDR2 FNYEAQ. V lost 2 bases to trimming and J lost 7 bases, with 18 bases between them. CDR3 length: 17 residues. The CDR3 loop reads CASSLRGTGELNSPLHF. For the CDR3, the DNA is TGTGCCAGCAGCTTAAGGGGAACGGGAGAACTGAATTCACCCCTCCACTTT.

The rearrangement links TRBV2 to TRBJ2-7; weak D call: TRBD1 (6 bases). This CDR3 is built from 14 residues. With 3 bases removed from V and 2 bases from J, the gap between germline ends came to 11 bases. The germline V gene has CDR1 SNHLY and CDR2 FYNNEI. The CDR3: CASSEEGGAYEQYF. The CDR3 DNA follows: TGTGCCAGCAGTGAGGAAGGGGGAGCCTACGAGCAGTACTTC. The whole variable domain, remainder taken from reference TRBV2 and TRBJ2-7, is EPEVTQTPSHQVTQMGQEVILRCVPISNHLYFYWYRQILGQKVEFLVSFYNNEISEKSEIFDDQFSVERPDGSNFTLKIRSTKLEDSAMYFCASSEEGGAYEQYFGPGTRLTVT.

The rearrangement links TRBV7-9 to TRBJ2-1, with TRBD2 identical over 12 bases. The V gene's germline CDR1 is SEHNR and CDR2 FQNEAQ (reference sequence). The CDR3 length is 14 residues. With 9 bases clipped from V and 3 bases from J, the junction kept 3 bases outside the gene matches. The CDR3 loop is CASPLAGGYNEQFF. CDR3 in DNA: TGTGCCAGTCCACTAGCGGGGGGCTACAATGAGCAGTTCTTC.

The chain is built from TRBV27 and TRBJ2-7, with 10 bases fitting TRBD1. CDR3 size: 16 residues. J lost 4 bases, V lost 0 bases, and 6 bases had no gene match. Germline assignment: CDR1 MNHEY and CDR2 SMNVEV (reference sequence). The CDR3 region has the DNA TGTGCCAGCAGTTTATCTGTGGGACAGGGGAGATACGAGCAGTACTTC. Translated: CASSLSVGQGRYEQYF.

This chain uses TRBV25-1 with TRBJ2-5; D call uncertain. With the DNA end fitting TRBJ2-7 better, the J assignment may be wrong. The CDR3 is 14 residues long. Germline V gives CDR1 MGHDK, CDR2 SYGVNS. Here the CDR3 reads CASSDNIDSYEQYF. As DNA, the CDR3 is TGTGCCAGCAGTGACAACATTGACTCCTACGAGCAGTACTTC.

The J gene is TRBJ2-1, the V gene TRBV4-1; D gene ambiguous. The CDR3 is 14 residues long. The germline V gene has CDR1 MGHRA and CDR2 YSYEKL. V dropped 0 bases and J dropped 3 bases, with 6 bases sitting between them. The DNA of the CDR3 is TGCGCCAGCAGCCAAGAGAACGGCTACAATGAGCAGTTCTTC. It specifies CASSQENGYNEQFF.

The chain carries TRBV5-1 and TRBJ2-7, with D possibly TRBD1 on 5 matching bases. Trimming stripped 1 base from V and 5 bases from J, with 7 bases between. The CDR3 has 12 amino acids. The germline V gene has CDR1 SGHRS and CDR2 YFSETQ. The CDR3 here is CASSLSGNEQYF. The CDR3, as DNA: TGCGCCAGCAGCTTGTCAGGGAACGAGCAGTACTTC.

The chain carries TRBV7-3 and TRBJ1-1; a weak D match, TRBD1 (5 bases). Germline CDR1 reads SGHTA; CDR2 reads FQGTGA. The CDR3 is made up of 15 amino acids. The V gene lost 5 bases and the J gene lost 3 bases, with 16 bases spanning the gap. For the CDR3, the DNA is TGTGCCAGCAGCCTCTTTGGGGCGTCGGACACTGAAGCTTTCTTT. It translates to CASSLFGASDTEAFF.

This sequence joins TRBV10-3 and TRBJ1-4, with 8 bases identical to TRBD1. This CDR3 is 17 amino acids long. CDR1 ENHRY and CDR2 SYGVKD come from the germline V gene. V gave up 3 bases and J gave up 2 bases; unmatched junction bases: 8. The CDR3 is CAISDSDRGMTNEKLFF. DNA of the CDR3: TGTGCCATCAGTGATTCCGACAGGGGTATGACTAATGAAAAACTGTTTTTT.

The V gene is TRBV15, the J gene TRBJ2-1, with D maybe TRBD2 (5 bases). CDR3 length: 13 amino acids. CDR1 and CDR2 from the germline V gene are LNHNV and YYDKDF (reference sequence). The V and J ends lost 3 bases and 8 bases respectively, with 11 bases between them. Here the CDR3 reads CATSSDTGDEQFF. The CDR3 DNA follows: TGTGCCACCAGCAGTGATACCGGGGATGAGCAGTTCTTC.

The chain couples TRBV29-1 to TRBJ2-5; perhaps TRBD1 as D (6 bases). Germline V gives CDR1 SQVTM, CDR2 ANQGSEA. The CDR3 covers 13 residues. Trimming cost V 3 bases and J 3 bases, with 11 bases left between them. The CDR3 sequence: CSVDADRKETQYF. For the CDR3, the DNA is TGCAGCGTTGATGCCGACAGGAAAGAGACCCAGTACTTC. The full variable domain, in which reference TRBV29-1 and TRBJ2-5 provide the parts outside the CDR3, is SAVISQKPSRDICQRGTSLTIQCQVDSQVTMMFWYRQQPGQSLTLIATANQGSEATYESGFVIDKFPISRPNLTFSTLTVSNMSPEDSSIYLCSVDADRKETQYFGPGTRLLVL.

The V and J genes are TRBV27 and TRBJ2-7, with D hard to call. The germline CDR1 and CDR2 sequences are MNHEY and SMNVEV (reference sequence). The V gene lost 3 bases and the J gene lost 7 bases, with 10 bases spanning the gap. The CDR3 loop spans 12 amino acids. The CDR3 loop reads CASSFYGVEQYF. For the CDR3, the DNA is TGTGCCAGCAGTTTTTACGGAGTGGAGCAGTACTTC.

The rearrangement uses TRBV5-5 and TRBJ2-6; 7 bases map to TRBD1. J gave up 0 bases and V 1 base, and 7 bases lay outside the gene matches. This CDR3 is 18 amino acids long. In germline, CDR1 is SGHKS, CDR2 YYEKEE (reference sequence). For the CDR3, the DNA is TGTGCCAGCAGCTTGAGACAGGGCCCCTCCTCTGGGGCCAACGTCCTGACTTTC. Its protein product is CASSLRQGPSSGANVLTF.

The V gene is TRBV28, the J gene TRBJ2-1; a weak D match, TRBD2 (6 bases). Trimming stripped 8 bases from V and 4 bases from J, with 12 bases between. This CDR3 spans 13 amino acids. Germline V gene data show CDR1 as MDHEN and CDR2 as SYDVKM. The CDR3 DNA is TGTGCCAGCTCCGAGCGGGCGTACAATGAGCAGTTCTTC. Amino acids: CASSERAYNEQFF.

The gene calls are TRBV4-3 and TRBJ1-1, with unresolved D. V lost 0 bases and J lost 5, with 7 bases in between. The germline V gene has CDR1 LGHNA and CDR2 YSLEER. This CDR3 contains 13 residues. CDR3 protein: CASSQDSETEAFF. CDR3 coding DNA: TGCGCCAGCAGCCAAGATTCGGAGACTGAAGCTTTCTTT.

The chain employs TRBV5-3 and TRBJ2-3, with 11 bases aligning to TRBD1. TRBV5-3 is recorded as an ORF, its role being uncertain. Unmatched junction bases numbered 5, after V lost 0 bases and J lost 2 bases. The CDR3 runs 17 residues. In nucleotides, the CDR3 is TGTGCCAGAAGCTTGGTGGACAGGGGGCAACACACAGATACGCAGTATTTT. It encodes CARSLVDRGQHTDTQYF.

The chain is built from TRBV27 and TRBJ2-2; 9 nucleotides match TRBD1. Trimming took 5 bases from V and 0 from J; bases not matched to a gene: 10. This CDR3 has 18 residues. Germline V lookup: CDR1 MNHEY, CDR2 SMNVEV (reference sequence). This chain's CDR3 is CASSPRDRASSNTGELFF. CDR3 coding DNA: TGTGCCAGCAGTCCAAGGGACAGGGCTTCCTCGAACACCGGGGAGCTGTTTTTT.

This clone has only a few counts. The genes are TRBV9 and TRBJ1-1, with a possible D match to TRBD1 (6 bases). The ends were cut back, 3 bases at V and 0 bases at J, with 15 bases in the middle. Germline values: CDR1 SGDLS, CDR2 YYNGEE. CDR3 size: 16 residues. The CDR3 here is CASSEWGQAVNTEAFF. The CDR3 DNA reads TGTGCCAGCAGCGAGTGGGGGCAGGCGGTGAACACTGAAGCTTTCTTT.

The V and J genes are TRBV6-1 and TRBJ2-2, with a weak D call TRBD2 (6 bases). Germline V gene lookup returns CDR1 MNHNS and CDR2 SASEGT. With 1 base removed from V and 6 bases from J, the gap between germline ends came to 18 bases. This CDR3 has 17 residues. The CDR3 loop reads CASSEDGSGVRAGELFF. CDR3 nucleotide sequence: TGTGCCAGCAGTGAAGACGGGTCGGGGGTGAGGGCCGGGGAGCTGTTTTTT.

CDR3 residues: CASSQEGGLGGKNYEQYF. The DNA of the CDR3 is TGTGCCAGCAGCCAAGAGGGGGGACTAGGAGGGAAGAACTACGAGCAGTACTTC. The rearrangement uses TRBV14 and TRBJ2-7, with 8 bases fitting TRBD2. The CDR3 consists of 18 residues. J was trimmed by 3 bases and V by 0 bases; bases with no gene match: 13. Germline values: CDR1 SGHDN, CDR2 FVKESK.

The rearrangement uses TRBV19 and TRBJ1-2; 7 nucleotides match TRBD1. CDR3 length: 13 amino acids. With 7 bases clipped from V and 4 bases from J, the junction kept 6 bases outside the gene matches. CDR1 and CDR2 (germline): LNHDA, SQIVND (reference sequence). The DNA of the CDR3 is TGTGCCAGTACTACAGGGGCCGTCTATGGCTACACCTTC. Protein sequence: CASTTGAVYGYTF. The full variable domain, rest sourced from reference TRBV19 and TRBJ1-2, is DGGITQSPKYLFRKEGQNVTLSCEQNLNHDAMYWYRQDPGQGLRLIYYSQIVNDFQKGDIAEGYSVSREKKESFPLTVTSAQKNPTAFYLCASTTGAVYGYTFGSGTRLTVV.

The chain links TRBV7-6 to TRBJ1-1, with 7 nucleotides matching TRBD1. The length of the CDR3 is 14 residues. The V segment lost 5 bases and the J segment 4 bases; nucleotides outside the gene matches: 7. The V gene's germline CDR1 is SGHVS and CDR2 FNYEAQ. CDR3 sequence (DNA): TGTGCCAGCAGCCCCACGTCAGGGGGCACTGAAGCTTTCTTT. Translating it yields CASSPTSGGTEAFF.